These 6 T cell receptor beta chains were all obtained from the same sample, sequenced in a study of T cell responses to AZD1222 COVID-19 vaccine. Profiled with immunoSEQ multiplex PCR; TCRdb holds only in-frame clones, not every one. The data contain 80,000 to 95,000 clones, approximately 90% of them seen just once; the ten biggest clones take up 5% to 5.5%. Sequences were derived from peripheral blood, sampled 28 days after the second AZD1222 dose. All receptors derive from an adult who received the AZD1222 COVID-19 vaccine.

The J gene is TRBJ1-3, the V gene TRBV5-1; D possibly corresponds to TRBD1 (5 bases). The CDR3 consists of 17 residues. The V gene lost 0 bases and the J gene lost 0 bases, with 13 bases spanning the gap. CDR1 and CDR2 from the germline V gene are SGHRS and YFSETQ. The CDR3 sequence is CASSLADRSNSGNTIYF. The CDR3 DNA sequence: TGCGCCAGCAGCTTGGCCGACAGAAGCAACTCTGGAAACACCATATATTTT.

As for this clone: This CDR3 is also generated by other DNA sequences in the sample. The CDR3 DNA reads TGTGCCAGCAGCTTTCTAGGCACTGAAGCTTTCTTT. Its translation is CASSFLGTEAFF. The chain employs TRBV7-9 and TRBJ1-1, with no clear D. Deletions cut 3 bases from V and 4 bases from J, with 6 bases between. The CDR3 is 12 residues long. Per germline, CDR1 SEHNR and CDR2 FQNEAQ (reference sequence).

The chain carries TRBV15 and TRBJ1-5, with 9 bases matching TRBD1. The V gene's germline CDR1 is LNHNV and CDR2 YYDKDF (reference sequence). V lost 1 base and J lost 5; bases outside the gene matches: 6. The CDR3 length is 16 residues. The CDR3 DNA reads as TGTGCCACCAGCAGAGGTAGCGGGACAGGGTATCAGCCCCAGCATTTT. The encoded protein is CATSRGSGTGYQPQHF.

J is TRBJ2-7 and V is TRBV28; 9 nucleotides align to TRBD1. The CDR3 runs to 15 residues. Trimming cost V 3 bases and J 5 bases; bases outside gene matches: 8. Germline V gives CDR1 MDHEN, CDR2 SYDVKM. This chain's CDR3 is CASSLTGGLGDEQYF. Here the CDR3 DNA reads TGTGCCAGCAGTTTGACAGGGGGTTTAGGCGACGAGCAGTACTTC.

The CDR3, as DNA: TGTGCCATCCAGGGGGTCACTGAAGCTTTCTTT. Translating gives CAIQGVTEAFF. The genes are TRBV28 and TRBJ1-1, with 7 bases matching TRBD1. Germline assignment: CDR1 MDHEN and CDR2 SYDVKM. CDR3 size: 11 residues. The ends lost 10 bases at V and 4 bases at J; junction bases unmatched: 3.

Note on this clone: Within the sample, other DNA sequences also encode this same CDR3. This chain uses TRBV20-1 with TRBJ2-1; D is ambiguous. V lost 3 bases and J 5 bases, leaving 2 bases between the germline ends. CDR1 and CDR2 from the germline V gene are DFQATT and SNEGSKA (reference sequence). The CDR3 sequence is 10 residues long. CDR3 protein: CSARHNEQFF. The CDR3, as DNA: TGCAGTGCTAGGCACAATGAGCAGTTCTTC.